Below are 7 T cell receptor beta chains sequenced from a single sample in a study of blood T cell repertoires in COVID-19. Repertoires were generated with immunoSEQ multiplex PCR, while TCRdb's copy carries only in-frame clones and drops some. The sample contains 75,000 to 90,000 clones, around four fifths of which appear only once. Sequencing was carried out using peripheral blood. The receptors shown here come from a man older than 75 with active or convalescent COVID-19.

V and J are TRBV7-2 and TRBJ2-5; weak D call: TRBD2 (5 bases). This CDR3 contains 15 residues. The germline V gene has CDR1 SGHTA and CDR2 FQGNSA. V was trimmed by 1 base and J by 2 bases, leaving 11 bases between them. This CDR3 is CASSLGSSGQETQYF. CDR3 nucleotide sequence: TGTGCCAGCAGCTTAGGGTCAAGCGGACAAGAGACCCAGTACTTC.

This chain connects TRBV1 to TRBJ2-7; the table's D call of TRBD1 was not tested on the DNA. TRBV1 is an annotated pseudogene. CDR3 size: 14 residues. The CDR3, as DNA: TGCACCAGCAGCCAACAGGGGGATTTCTACGAGCAGTACGTC. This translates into CTSSQQGDFYEQYV.

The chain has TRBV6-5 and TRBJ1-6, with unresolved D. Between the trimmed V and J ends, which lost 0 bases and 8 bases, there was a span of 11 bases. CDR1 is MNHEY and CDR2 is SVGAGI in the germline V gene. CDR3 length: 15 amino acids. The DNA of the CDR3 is TGTGCCAGCAGTTACTCGACCCGGGGTTATTCACCCCTCCACTTT. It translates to CASSYSTRGYSPLHF.

The CDR3: CASSQWGSGDQETQYF. In DNA, the CDR3 is TGTGCCAGCAGCCAATGGGGTAGCGGGGACCAAGAGACCCAGTACTTC. The rearrangement joins TRBV3-1 (or the pseudogene TRBV3-2) to TRBJ2-5, with TRBD2 identical over 8 bases. Germline CDR1 LGHDT, CDR2 YNNKEL (reference sequence). The V and J ends lost 2 bases and 0 bases, in that order; junction bases with no gene match: 5. The CDR3 loop spans 16 amino acids.

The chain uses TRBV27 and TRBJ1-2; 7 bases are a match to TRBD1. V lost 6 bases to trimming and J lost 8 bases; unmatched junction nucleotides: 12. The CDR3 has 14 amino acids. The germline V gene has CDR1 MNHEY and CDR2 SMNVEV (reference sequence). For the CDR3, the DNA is TGTGCCAGCAGACCTACAGGGGCGGCGGGCGGCTACACCTTC. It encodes CASRPTGAAGGYTF.

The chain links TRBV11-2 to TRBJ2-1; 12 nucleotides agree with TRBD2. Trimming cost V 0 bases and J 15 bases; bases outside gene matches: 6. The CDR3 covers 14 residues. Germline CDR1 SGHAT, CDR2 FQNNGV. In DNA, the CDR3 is TGTGCCAGCAGCTTAGATGGGCTAGCGGGAGGGCGGTTCTTC. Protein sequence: CASSLDGLAGGRFF.

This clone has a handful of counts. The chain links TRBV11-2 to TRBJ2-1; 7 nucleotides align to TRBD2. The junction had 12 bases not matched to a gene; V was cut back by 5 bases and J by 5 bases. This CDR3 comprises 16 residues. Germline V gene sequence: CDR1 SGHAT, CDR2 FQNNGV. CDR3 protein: CASSQRAASGNNEQFF. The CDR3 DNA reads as TGTGCCAGCAGCCAGAGGGCGGCTAGCGGAAACAATGAGCAGTTCTTC.